Following are 8 T cell receptor beta chains from one sample sequenced in a study of cytomegalovirus exposure and HLA in healthy donors. The PCR ran on 60 Vbeta and 13 Jbeta primers. Using immunoSEQ multiplex PCR, the repertoire was profiled, and TCRdb retains in-frame clones only, with some absent. The sample holds roughly 100,000 clones, 82% seen once. The sample was PBMCs. Source of these receptors: a man aged 50 to 59 in good health and CMV-seronegative.

In its sample, this clone was seen a few times. The chain recombines TRBV5-6 with TRBJ1-2, with 9 nucleotides matching TRBD1. Germline V gene sequence: CDR1 SGHDT, CDR2 YYEEEE. J gave up 8 bases and V 1 base, and 3 bases lay outside the gene matches. CDR3 length equals 13 residues. The CDR3 here is CASSLPTGGGYTF. In DNA, the CDR3 is TGTGCCAGCAGCTTGCCTACAGGGGGCGGCTACACCTTC.

The V gene is TRBV30, the J gene TRBJ1-6; 7 bases map to TRBD1. The CDR3 contains 14 residues. Germline trimming cut 1 base from V and 7 bases from J; bases unmatched to any gene: 4. Germline CDR1 reads GTSNPN; CDR2 reads SVGIG (reference sequence). CDR3 nucleotide sequence: TGTGCCTGGAGTGACAGGGGCTTCAATTCACCCCTCCACTTT. The encoded protein is CAWSDRGFNSPLHF.

The chain employs TRBV7-8 and TRBJ1-1; 10 bases fit TRBD1. V shed 3 bases and J 3 bases; nucleotides not matched to a gene: 4. CDR3 size: 15 residues. The germline V gene has CDR1 SGHVS and CDR2 FQNEAQ. For the CDR3, the DNA is TGTGCCAGCAGCTTCGGTGGACAGGGGGACACTGAAGCTTTCTTT. Translation: CASSFGGQGDTEAFF.

The chain carries TRBV4-3 and TRBJ2-7; 9 positions match TRBD2. Trimming cost V 3 bases and J 0 bases; bases outside gene matches: 3. The CDR3 covers 15 residues. The V gene's germline CDR1 is LGHNA and CDR2 YSLEER. The CDR3 reads CASSQGTSSSYEQYF. For the CDR3, the DNA is TGCGCCAGCAGCCAGGGGACTAGCAGCTCCTACGAGCAGTACTTC.

The chain uses TRBV27 and TRBJ2-5, with TRBD1 matching over 8 bases. Looked up from germline, CDR1 is MNHEY and CDR2 is SMNVEV (reference sequence). CDR3 length: 13 amino acids. V lost 3 bases to trimming and J lost 5 bases; unmatched junction nucleotides: 2. As DNA, the CDR3 is TGTGCCAGCAGTTTCAACAGGGGGGAGACCCAGTACTTC. The encoded protein is CASSFNRGETQYF.

The chain combines TRBV29-1 with TRBJ1-1; D not certain. The CDR3 sequence is 13 residues long. Germline CDR1 SQVTM, CDR2 ANQGSEA. Trimming pared 6 bases from V and 1 base from J, leaving 12 bases between. CDR3 region: CSVERNRNTEAFF. The CDR3 coding sequence is TGCAGCGTCGAAAGAAACAGGAACACTGAAGCTTTCTTT.

This clone was counted once. This chain connects TRBV11-2 to TRBJ2-7, with D perhaps matching TRBD2 (6 bases). Germline V CDR1 and CDR2: SGHAT, FQNNGV. V was cut by 0 bases and J by 3 bases, with 12 bases left in between. There are 15 residues in the CDR3. DNA for the CDR3: TGTGCCAGCAGCTTAGATCCGGGGGTTGGCTACGAGCAGTACTTC. This sequence encodes CASSLDPGVGYEQYF.

This clone occurred once. The chain couples TRBV4-3 to TRBJ2-2, with 8 bases matching TRBD1. This CDR3 contains 17 residues. J lost 3 bases, V lost 4 bases, and 10 bases had no gene match. CDR1 LGHNA and CDR2 YSLEER come from the germline V gene. CDR3 loop: CASSRQVTGEDTGELFF. The DNA of the CDR3 is TGCGCCAGCAGCCGCCAGGTGACAGGGGAAGACACCGGGGAGCTGTTTTTT.